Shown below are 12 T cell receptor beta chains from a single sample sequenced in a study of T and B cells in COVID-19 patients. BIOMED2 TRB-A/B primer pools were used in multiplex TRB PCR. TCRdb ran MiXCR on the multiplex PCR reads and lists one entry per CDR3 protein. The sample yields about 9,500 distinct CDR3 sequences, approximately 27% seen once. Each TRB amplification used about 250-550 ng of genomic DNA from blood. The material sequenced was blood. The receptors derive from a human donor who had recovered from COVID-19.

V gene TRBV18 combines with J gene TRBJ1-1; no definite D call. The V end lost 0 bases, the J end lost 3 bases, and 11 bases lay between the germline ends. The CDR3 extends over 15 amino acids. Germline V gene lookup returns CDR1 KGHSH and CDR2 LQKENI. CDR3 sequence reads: CASSPPTGYYTEAFF. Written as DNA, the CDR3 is TGTGCCAGCTCACCACCGACCGGGTACTACACTGAAGCTTTCTTT.

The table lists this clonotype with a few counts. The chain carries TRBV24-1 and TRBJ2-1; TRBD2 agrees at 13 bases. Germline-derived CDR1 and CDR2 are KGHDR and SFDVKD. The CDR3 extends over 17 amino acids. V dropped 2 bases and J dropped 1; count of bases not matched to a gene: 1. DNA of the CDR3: TGTGCCACCAGTGATTCGGGACTAGCGGGGTCCTACAATGAGCAGTTCTTC. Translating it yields CATSDSGLAGSYNEQFF.

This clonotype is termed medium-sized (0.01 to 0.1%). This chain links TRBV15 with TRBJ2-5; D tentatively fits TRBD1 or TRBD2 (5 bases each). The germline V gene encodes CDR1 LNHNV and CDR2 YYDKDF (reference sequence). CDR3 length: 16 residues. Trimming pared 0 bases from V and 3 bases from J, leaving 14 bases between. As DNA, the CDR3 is TGTGCCACCAGCAGAGATCCGGGGCGAAATGAAGAGACCCAGTACTTC. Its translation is CATSRDPGRNEETQYF.

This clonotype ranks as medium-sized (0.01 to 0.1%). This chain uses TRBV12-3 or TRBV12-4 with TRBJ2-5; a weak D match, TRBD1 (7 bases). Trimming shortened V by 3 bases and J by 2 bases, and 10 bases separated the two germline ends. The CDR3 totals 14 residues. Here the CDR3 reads CASSFQGGQETQYF. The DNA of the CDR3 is TGTGCCAGCAGTTTTCAGGGGGGACAAGAGACCCAGTACTTC.

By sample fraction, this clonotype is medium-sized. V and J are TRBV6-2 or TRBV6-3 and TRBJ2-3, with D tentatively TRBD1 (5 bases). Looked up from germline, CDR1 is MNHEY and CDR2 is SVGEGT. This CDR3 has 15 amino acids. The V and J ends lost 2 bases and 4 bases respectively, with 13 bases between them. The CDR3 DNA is TGTGCCAGCAGTTACCGGCAGGGTAGATCAGATACGCAGTATTTT. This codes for CASSYRQGRSDTQYF.

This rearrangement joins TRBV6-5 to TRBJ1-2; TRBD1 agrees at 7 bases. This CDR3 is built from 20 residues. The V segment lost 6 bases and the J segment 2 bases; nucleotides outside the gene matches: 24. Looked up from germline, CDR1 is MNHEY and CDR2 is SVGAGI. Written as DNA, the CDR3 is TGTGCCAGCAGAGGACCAAATCCTCGGACAGGAGGACCCATAAACTATGGCTACACCTTC. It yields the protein CASRGPNPRTGGPINYGYTF.

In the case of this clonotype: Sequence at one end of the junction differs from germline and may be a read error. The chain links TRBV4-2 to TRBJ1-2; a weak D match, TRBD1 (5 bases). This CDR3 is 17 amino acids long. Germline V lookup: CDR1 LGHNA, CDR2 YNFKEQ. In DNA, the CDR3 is TGCGCCAGCAGCCAAGGTATAACCCAGGGTACCCACTATGGCTACACCTTC. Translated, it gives CASSQGITQGTHYGYTF.

DNA of the CDR3: TGTGCCAGCAGTTTGACGAGTTCTAGCGGGAGCGGAGAGCAGTACTTC. This codes for CASSLTSSSGSGEQYF. The gene calls are TRBV12-3 or TRBV12-4 and TRBJ2-7; 10 bases fit TRBD2. This CDR3 is 16 amino acids long. J was trimmed by 7 bases and V by 3 bases; bases with no gene match: 12.

Here the CDR3 reads CASSEMPADTQYF. The CDR3 bases are TGTGCCAGCAGTGAAATGCCGGCAGATACGCAGTATTTT. The chain has TRBV6-1 and TRBJ2-3; D remains ambiguous. The CDR3 is 13 residues long. V lost 2 bases, J lost 4 bases, and 7 bases lay in between. Germline V gene lookup returns CDR1 MNHNS and CDR2 SASEGT.

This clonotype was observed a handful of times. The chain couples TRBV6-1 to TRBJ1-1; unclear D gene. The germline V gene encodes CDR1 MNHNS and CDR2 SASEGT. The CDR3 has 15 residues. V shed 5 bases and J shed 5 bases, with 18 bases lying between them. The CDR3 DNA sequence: TGTGCCAGCAGTTACTTAGGAGGCGCGGGAACTGAAGCTTTCTTT. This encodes CASSYLGGAGTEAFF.

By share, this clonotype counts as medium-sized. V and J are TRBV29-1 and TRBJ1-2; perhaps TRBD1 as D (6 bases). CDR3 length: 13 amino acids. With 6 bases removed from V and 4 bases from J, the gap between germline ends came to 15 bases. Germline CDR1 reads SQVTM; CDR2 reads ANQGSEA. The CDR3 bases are TGCAGCGTCTCGGAGACAGGCCTCTATGGCTACACCTTC. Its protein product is CSVSETGLYGYTF.

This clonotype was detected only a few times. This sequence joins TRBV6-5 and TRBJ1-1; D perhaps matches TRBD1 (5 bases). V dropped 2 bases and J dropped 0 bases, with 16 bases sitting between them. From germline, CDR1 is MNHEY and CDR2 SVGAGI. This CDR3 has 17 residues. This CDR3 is CASSYTLATGVNTEAFF. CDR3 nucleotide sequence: TGTGCCAGCAGTTACACCCTGGCAACGGGGGTGAACACTGAAGCTTTCTTT.